A selection of T cell receptor beta chains follows, all from one sample in a study of CD8+ T cells in alopecia areata. The assay was immunoSEQ multiplex PCR, and TCRdb's table has in-frame clones only and misses some. The sample records hundreds of thousands of clones, roughly 69% being singletons. Material: CD4+ T cells sorted from blood, obtained at week 0. All receptors come from a human donor with alopecia areata. Both conserved end residues are part of each CDR3. A D gene is named only where the DNA matches it firmly. Not all rows give a size; the values are once, few, many and, for expanded clones, a class.

D: .; size: .; V: TRBV11-2; J: TRBJ2-5; DNA: TGTGCCAGCAGGGGACCCGGCGGGCGGGAGACCCAGTACTTC; CDR3: CASRGPGGRETQYF
D: TRBD2; size: .; V: TRBV11-2; J: TRBJ2-3; DNA: TGTGCCAGCAGCTTAGTTTGGGCCGGGACTAGCGAAACAGATACGCAGTATTTT; CDR3: CASSLVWAGTSETDTQYF
D: .; size: .; V: TRBV2; J: TRBJ2-5; DNA: TGTGCCAGCACCCCAGGGGTGTACCAAGAGACCCAGTACTTC; CDR3: CASTPGVYQETQYF
D: .; size: .; V: TRBV28; J: TRBJ1-6; DNA: TGTGCCAGCAGTGCAATCGACAGGAGAGACCGACTAAATTCACCCCTCCACTTT; CDR3: CASSAIDRRDRLNSPLHF
D: TRBD1; size: .; V: TRBV25-1; J: TRBJ2-5; DNA: TGTGCCAGCAGTGGAGGACAGGGGGAGACCCAGTACTTC; CDR3: CASSGGQGETQYF
D: .; size: .; V: TRBV7-8; J: TRBJ2-1; DNA: TGTGCCAGCGGAACCCCAATTATTCACAATGAGCAGTTCTTC; CDR3: CASGTPIIHNEQFF
D: .; size: few; V: TRBV7-3; J: TRBJ1-1; DNA: TGTGCCAGCAGCTTAGGTTCTCCTTGGAACACTGAAGCTTTCTTT; CDR3: CASSLGSPWNTEAFF
D: .; size: .; V: TRBV6-5; J: TRBJ1-6; DNA: TGTGCCAGCGGTAGAAGCAATAATTCACCCCTCCACTTT; CDR3: CASGRSNNSPLHF
D: .; size: few; V: TRBV30; J: TRBJ1-2; DNA: TGTGCCTGGAGTGTATACGGGTTATCGAGTGGCTACACCTTC; CDR3: CAWSVYGLSSGYTF
D: TRBD1; size: once; V: TRBV4-3; J: TRBJ1-2; DNA: TGCGCCAGCAGCCACGGGACAGGGGACGGCTACACCTTC; CDR3: CASSHGTGDGYTF
D: TRBD1; size: .; V: TRBV7-6; J: TRBJ2-7; DNA: TGTGCCAGCAGCTTAGGCCATGGACAGGCCTACGAGCAGTACTTC; CDR3: CASSLGHGQAYEQYF
D: .; size: .; V: TRBV5-6; J: TRBJ2-7; DNA: TGTGCCAGCAGCCCTGTCCACGCCGGCAGGAGCTCCTACGAGCAGTACTTC; CDR3: CASSPVHAGRSSYEQYF
D: .; size: .; V: TRBV7-2; J: TRBJ2-7; DNA: TGTGCCAGCAACAAGCGACGCCCCGAGCAGTACTTC; CDR3: CASNKRRPEQYF
D: .; size: .; V: TRBV6-1; J: TRBJ1-1; DNA: TGTGCCAGCAGTGAAGGCCCGACAGCTGAAGCTTTCTTT; CDR3: CASSEGPTAEAFF
D: TRBD1; size: .; V: TRBV13; J: TRBJ2-7; DNA: TGTGCCAGCACCCCCAACGGACAGGGGGCCTACGAGCAGTACTTC; CDR3: CASTPNGQGAYEQYF
D: TRBD2; size: .; V: TRBV25-1; J: TRBJ2-3; DNA: TGTGCCAGCAGTGTTGCGGGGGGGCCCACGAGCACAGATACGCAGTATTTT; CDR3: CASSVAGGPTSTDTQYF
D: .; size: .; V: TRBV5-1; J: TRBJ2-4; DNA: TGCGCCAGCAGCTTGGAAGGCGCACCGGGAAACATTCAGTACTTC; CDR3: CASSLEGAPGNIQYF
D: .; size: .; V: TRBV30; J: TRBJ1-5; DNA: TGTGCCTGGAGTTCGTCGGATAATCAGCCCCAGCATTTT; CDR3: CAWSSSDNQPQHF
D: TRBD1; size: .; V: TRBV7-9; J: TRBJ2-5; DNA: TGTGCCAGCAGCCAACGACCAGGGGGTGAAGAGACCCAGTACTTC; CDR3: CASSQRPGGEETQYF